The clone carrying this T cell receptor beta chain was observed a few times. Its antigen is not identified. The data were taken from a study of CD8+ T cells in alopecia areata. Following extraction, RNA underwent reverse transcription to cDNA, which served as the sequencing template. Some clones are missing from TCRdb's copy, which holds only in-frame ones; the method was immunoSEQ multiplex PCR. The sample contains some 180,000 clones, about 53% of which appear only once. Whole-study results and caveats: The presence of one nonresponder keeps the tie between baseline CD8+ expansion and response uncertain.

As to treatment: oral pan-JAK inhibitor, 5-10 mg twice daily. The material sequenced was CD8+ T cells sorted from blood, taken at week 24, from a patient treated with tofacitinib. This sequence originates from a human donor with alopecia areata.

The CDR3 DNA follows: TGTGCCAGCAGCCCAACTGGGATTAGCAATCAGCCCCAGCATTTT. Protein product: CASSPTGISNQPQHF. V is TRBV5-5 and J is TRBJ1-5; D remains ambiguous. CDR3 length: 15 amino acids. Germline values: CDR1 SGHKS, CDR2 YYEKEE (reference sequence). Trimming left V 4 bases short and J 0 bases short, with 11 bases between.